These 18 T cell receptor beta chains were all obtained from the same sample, sequenced in a study of T cell changes during pregnancy in multiple sclerosis. Here immunoSEQ multiplex PCR was the method, and the copy in TCRdb shows in-frame clones only, minus some. The sample records tens of thousands of clones, 88% being singletons. The source was CD4+ T cells from peripheral blood mononuclear cells, collected in the third trimester of pregnancy. These receptors originate from a female donor with multiple sclerosis, enrolled in a pregnancy study.

The V call is TRBV29-1, the J call TRBJ1-2; weak D call: TRBD1 (6 bases). CDR3 length: 13 residues. CDR1 and CDR2 (germline): SQVTM, ANQGSEA. V was cut by 3 bases and J by 4 bases, with 12 bases left in between. The CDR3 here is CSVDNTGSYGYTF. The DNA of the CDR3 is TGCAGCGTTGATAACACAGGGTCCTATGGCTACACCTTC.

This sequence joins TRBV7-9 and TRBJ2-5; D might be TRBD1 (5 bases). From germline, CDR1 is SEHNR and CDR2 FQNEAQ (reference sequence). Trimming removed 1 base at V and 2 bases at J, with 11 bases between. This CDR3 comprises 15 residues. CDR3 sequence reads: CASSLGQLDQETQYF. In DNA, the CDR3 is TGTGCCAGCAGCTTAGGACAGCTAGATCAAGAGACCCAGTACTTC. The full variable domain, rest sourced from reference TRBV7-9 and TRBJ2-5, is DTGVSQNPRHKITKRGQNVTFRCDPISEHNRLYWYRQTLGQGPEFLTYFQNEAQLEKSRLLSDRFSAERPKGSFSTLEIQRTEQGDSAMYLCASSLGQLDQETQYFGPGTRLLVL.

The sample holds one count of this clone. The chain joins TRBV18 to TRBJ2-7; maybe TRBD1 (6 bases). Trimming took 8 bases from V and 1 from J, leaving 9 bases between them. Germline V CDR1 and CDR2: KGHSH, LQKENI. This CDR3 is built from 12 residues. The CDR3 nucleotides are TGTGCCAGCCACACAGGGTCCTACGAGCAGTACTTC. Its protein product is CASHTGSYEQYF.

J is TRBJ2-7 and V is TRBV14, with D tentatively TRBD1 (6 bases). The V gene's germline CDR1 is SGHDN and CDR2 FVKESK. V lost 0 bases to trimming and J lost 13 bases, with 22 bases between them. CDR3 length equals 15 residues. The CDR3 sequence is CASSQEGEVMAGAYF. CDR3 in DNA: TGTGCCAGCAGCCAAGAGGGGGAAGTGATGGCAGGGGCCTACTTC.

The chain links TRBV19 to TRBJ1-5; D unresolved. This CDR3 is built from 16 residues. CDR1 and CDR2 from the germline V gene are LNHDA and SQIVND (reference sequence). The ends were cut back, 1 base at V and 5 bases at J, with 15 bases in the middle. The CDR3 DNA is TGTGCCAGTAGTATAGGTCGGTACAGAGCAGATCAGCCCCAGCATTTT. The encoded protein is CASSIGRYRADQPQHF.

V is TRBV7-9 and J is TRBJ1-1, with TRBD1 identical over 7 bases. Per the germline V gene, CDR1 is SEHNR and CDR2 is FQNEAQ (reference sequence). The J segment lost 4 bases and the V segment lost 5 bases, leaving 13 bases of the junction unmatched. The CDR3 totals 16 residues. The CDR3 DNA sequence: TGTGCCAGCAGCCATCATAGTTTTCAGGGGGGCACTGAAGCTTTCTTT. This codes for CASSHHSFQGGTEAFF.

This sequence joins TRBV10-1 and TRBJ2-7, with TRBD1 matching 9 bases. Looked up from germline, CDR1 is WNHNN and CDR2 is SYGVQD (reference sequence). V dropped 8 bases and J dropped 0; count of bases not matched to a gene: 17. This CDR3 is built from 18 residues. The CDR3, as DNA: TGCGCCAGCGGAGACCGGGACAGGGCCTGGGGGGGCTCCTACGAGCAGTACTTC. It encodes CASGDRDRAWGGSYEQYF.

V usage is TRBV5-6 and J usage is TRBJ2-7; no reliable D call. V was trimmed by 4 bases and J by 5 bases, leaving 7 bases between them. The germline gives CDR1 SGHDT, CDR2 YYEEEE. The CDR3 consists of 11 residues. CDR3 nucleotide sequence: TGTGCCAGCAGCCGGGTAGACGAGCAGTACTTC. Translation: CASSRVDEQYF.

V gene TRBV5-1 combines with J gene TRBJ2-6; D unresolved. CDR3 length: 13 amino acids. Trimming shortened V by 7 bases and J by 1 base, and 6 bases separated the two germline ends. Germline V gene lookup returns CDR1 SGHRS and CDR2 YFSETQ. The CDR3, as DNA: TGCGCCAGCCGGGTTTCTGGGGCCAACGTCCTGACTTTC. As protein: CASRVSGANVLTF.

This clone has just one count. The chain couples TRBV2 to TRBJ1-5, with 10 bases aligning to TRBD1. Germline-derived CDR1 and CDR2 are SNHLY and FYNNEI. The trim removed 7 bases at V and 2 bases at J, leaving 11 bases unmatched. The CDR3 contains 17 residues. The CDR3 loop reads CASKGQGSGFGNQPQHF. The CDR3 DNA sequence: TGTGCCAGCAAGGGACAGGGGAGCGGATTTGGCAATCAGCCCCAGCATTTT.

This rearrangement joins TRBV13 to TRBJ2-5; maybe TRBD2 (6 bases). CDR1 and CDR2 (germline): PRHDT, FYEKMQ (reference sequence). This CDR3 has 14 amino acids. The V end was cut by 6 bases, the J end by 4 bases, with 15 bases between. CDR3 sequence reads: CASRRAGGGETQYF. The CDR3 DNA is TGTGCCAGCAGGCGAGCGGGCGGAGGAGAGACCCAGTACTTC.

The chain combines TRBV5-1 with TRBJ2-5; TRBD2 is a possible D gene (5 bases). Trimming pared 5 bases from V and 7 bases from J, leaving 12 bases between. Germline CDR1 reads SGHRS; CDR2 reads YFSETQ. The length of the CDR3 is 12 residues. CDR3 sequence: CASSYGAGTQYF. Here the CDR3 DNA reads TGCGCCAGCAGTTATGGTGCGGGGACCCAGTACTTC.

The table lists this clone with a few counts. CDR3 residues: CASSLRQNYGYTF. The CDR3 coding sequence is TGTGCCAGCAGTTTACGACAGAACTATGGCTACACCTTC. This rearrangement joins TRBV28 to TRBJ1-2; tentatively, D is TRBD1 (5 bases). Trimming took 2 bases from V and 2 from J, leaving 6 bases between them. Per germline, CDR1 MDHEN and CDR2 SYDVKM. The CDR3 consists of 13 residues.

The chain joins TRBV7-9 to TRBJ2-7, with 10 bases identical to TRBD1. The CDR3 totals 14 residues. J gave up 6 bases and V 5 bases, and 7 bases lay outside the gene matches. Germline assignment: CDR1 SEHNR and CDR2 FQNEAQ (reference sequence). The CDR3 protein is CASSRDRGGSEQYF. CDR3 nucleotide sequence: TGTGCCAGCAGCCGGGACAGGGGTGGCAGCGAGCAGTACTTC.

CDR3 sequence (DNA): TGCGCCAGCAGCTTGGACTGGGATACGCAGTATTTT. Its protein is CASSLDWDTQYF. V is TRBV5-1 and J is TRBJ2-3; D is undetermined. Germline lookup yields CDR1 SGHRS and CDR2 YFSETQ. V lost 0 bases and J lost 6, with 5 bases in between. The CDR3 spans 12 residues.

The chain recombines TRBV7-9 with TRBJ2-5; the match to TRBD2 covers 8 bases. Germline CDR1 reads SEHNR; CDR2 reads FQNEAQ (reference sequence). This CDR3 has 12 residues. The V segment lost 5 bases and the J segment 5 bases; nucleotides outside the gene matches: 1. In DNA form, the CDR3 reads TGTGCCAGCAGCCCTAGCGGGGAGACCCAGTACTTC. Translation: CASSPSGETQYF. Combining the CDR3 with reference TRBV7-9 and TRBJ2-5 gives the whole variable domain DTGVSQNPRHKITKRGQNVTFRCDPISEHNRLYWYRQTLGQGPEFLTYFQNEAQLEKSRLLSDRFSAERPKGSFSTLEIQRTEQGDSAMYLCASSPSGETQYFGPGTRLLVL.

The chain carries TRBV18 and TRBJ2-5, with a possible D match to TRBD1 (5 bases). V lost 3 bases and J 3 bases, leaving 11 bases between the germline ends. The germline V gene has CDR1 KGHSH and CDR2 LQKENI. CDR3 size: 14 residues. CDR3 DNA sequence: TGTGCCAGCTCACCTGACAGTACTAAAGAGACCCAGTACTTC. This codes for CASSPDSTKETQYF.

This clone has more than one count but fewer than ten. The chain combines TRBV6-5 with TRBJ2-1; the match to TRBD2 covers 14 bases. Germline V gene sequence: CDR1 MNHEY, CDR2 SVGAGI. Germline trimming cut 5 bases from V and 10 bases from J; bases unmatched to any gene: 4. The CDR3 sequence is 14 residues long. The CDR3 region is CASSGTSGGIEQFF. As DNA, the CDR3 is TGTGCCAGCAGTGGGACTAGCGGGGGAATCGAGCAGTTCTTC.